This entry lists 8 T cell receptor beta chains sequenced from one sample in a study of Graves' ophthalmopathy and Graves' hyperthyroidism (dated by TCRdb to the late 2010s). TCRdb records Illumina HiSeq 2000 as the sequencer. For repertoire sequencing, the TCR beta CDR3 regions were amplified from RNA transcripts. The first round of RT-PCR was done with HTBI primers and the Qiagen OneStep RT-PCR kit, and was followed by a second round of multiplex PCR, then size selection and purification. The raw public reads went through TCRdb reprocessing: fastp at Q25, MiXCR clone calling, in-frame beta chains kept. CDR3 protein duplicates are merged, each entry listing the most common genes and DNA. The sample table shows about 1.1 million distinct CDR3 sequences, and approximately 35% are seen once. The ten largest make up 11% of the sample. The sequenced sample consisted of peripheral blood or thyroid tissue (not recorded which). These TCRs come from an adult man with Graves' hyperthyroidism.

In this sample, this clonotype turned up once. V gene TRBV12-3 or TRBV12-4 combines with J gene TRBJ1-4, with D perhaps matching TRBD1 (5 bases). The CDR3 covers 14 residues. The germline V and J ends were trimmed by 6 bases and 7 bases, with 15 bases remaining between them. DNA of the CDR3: TGTGCCAGCAGCCTGCGGGACGGTCCTGAAAAACTGTTTTTT. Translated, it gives CASSLRDGPEKLFF.

The CDR3 loop reads CASSSTLALVKTQYF. The DNA of the CDR3 is TGTGCCAGCAGTTCAACACTAGCGTTAGTTAAGACCCAGTACTTC. The rearrangement uses TRBV6-5 and TRBJ2-5; 7 bases map to TRBD2. Germline lookup yields CDR1 MNHEY and CDR2 SVGAGI. V was pared by 4 bases and J by 6 bases, with 11 bases of the junction left unmatched. The length of the CDR3 is 15 residues.

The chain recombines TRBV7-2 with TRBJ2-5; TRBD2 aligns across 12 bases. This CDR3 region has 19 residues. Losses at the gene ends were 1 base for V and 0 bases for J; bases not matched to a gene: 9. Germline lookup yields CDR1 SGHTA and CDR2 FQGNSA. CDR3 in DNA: TGTGCCAGCAGCTTAGTCGTGACTAGCGGGAGCTGGTACCAAGAGACCCAGTACTTC. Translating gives CASSLVVTSGSWYQETQYF.

The chain's CDR3 is CASSLGNPDSTTGELFF. The CDR3 DNA reads TGTGCCAGCAGTTTAGGGAACCCGGACAGTACTACCGGGGAGCTGTTTTTT. This chain connects TRBV12-3 or TRBV12-4 to TRBJ2-2, with D tentatively TRBD1 (6 bases). V was clipped by 1 base and J by 5 bases, with 17 bases between them. This CDR3 spans 17 amino acids.

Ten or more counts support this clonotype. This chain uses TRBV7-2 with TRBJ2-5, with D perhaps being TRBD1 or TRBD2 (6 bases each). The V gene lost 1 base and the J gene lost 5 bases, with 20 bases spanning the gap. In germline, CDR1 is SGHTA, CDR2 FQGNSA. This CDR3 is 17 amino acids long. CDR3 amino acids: CASSLGGTPRREETQYF. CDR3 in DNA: TGTGCCAGCAGCTTAGGAGGGACACCTCGGAGGGAGGAGACCCAGTACTTC. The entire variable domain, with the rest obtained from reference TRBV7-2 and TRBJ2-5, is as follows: GAGVSQSPSNKVTEKGKDVELRCDPISGHTALYWYRQSLGQGLEFLIYFQGNSAPDKSGLPSDRFSAERTGGSVSTLTIQRTQQEDSAVYLCASSLGGTPRREETQYFGPGTRLLVL.

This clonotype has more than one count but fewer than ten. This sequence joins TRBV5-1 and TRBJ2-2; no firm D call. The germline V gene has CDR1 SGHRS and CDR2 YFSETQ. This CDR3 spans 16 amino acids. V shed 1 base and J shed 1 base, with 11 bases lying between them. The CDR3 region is CASSLPVAVNTGELFF. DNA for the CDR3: TGCGCCAGCAGCTTGCCTGTCGCAGTGAACACCGGGGAGCTGTTTTTT.

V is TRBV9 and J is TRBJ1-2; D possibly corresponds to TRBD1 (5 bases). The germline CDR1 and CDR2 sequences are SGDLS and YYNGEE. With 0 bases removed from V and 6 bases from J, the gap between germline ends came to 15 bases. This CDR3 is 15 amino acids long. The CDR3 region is CASSVGGGTSDGYTF. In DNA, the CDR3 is TGTGCCAGCAGCGTAGGAGGAGGGACTTCTGATGGCTACACCTTC. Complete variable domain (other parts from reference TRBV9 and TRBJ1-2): DSGVTQTPKHLITATGQRVTLRCSPRSGDLSVYWYQQSLDQGLQFLIQYYNGEERAKGNILERFSAQQFPDLHSELNLSSLELGDSALYFCASSVGGGTSDGYTFGSGTRLTVV.

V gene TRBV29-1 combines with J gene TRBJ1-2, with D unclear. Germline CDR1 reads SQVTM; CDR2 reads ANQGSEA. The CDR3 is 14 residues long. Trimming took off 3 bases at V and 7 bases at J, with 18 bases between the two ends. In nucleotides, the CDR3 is TGCAGCGTTGATTCGGCAGGATGGGAGGGTGGCTACACCTTC. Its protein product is CSVDSAGWEGGYTF. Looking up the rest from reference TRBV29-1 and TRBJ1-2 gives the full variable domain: SAVISQKPSRDICQRGTSLTIQCQVDSQVTMMFWYRQQPGQSLTLIATANQGSEATYESGFVIDKFPISRPNLTFSTLTVSNMSPEDSSIYLCSVDSAGWEGGYTFGSGTRLTVV.